These T cell receptor beta chains were read from a single sample in a study of T cell repertoires in cytomegalovirus infection. Antigens of these TCRs are unknown. TCRdb analysed the reads with MiXCR anew, one entry per CDR3 protein. The sample has around 710,000 distinct CDR3 sequences; roughly 29% are singletons. This specimen was cultured CD8+ T cells from PBMCs, taken from culture after CMV antigen stimulation. The receptors derive from a human donor in good health (CMV status not recorded). Some clones in this sample may be carry-over from other donors' samples. The CDR3 runs from the conserved cysteine through the conserved F or W. The order of the fields is clone size, D gene, V gene, J gene, CDR3 DNA, CDR3 protein. The D gene is left open where the match is weak. Some rows mark clone size as missing; the rest say once, few, many or name a class of expanded clone.

size: .; D: .; V: TRBV19; J: TRBJ1-1; DNA: TGTGCCAGTAGTTCAGGGGCCAAAACGAAAGAAGCTTTCTTT; CDR3: CASSSGAKTKEAFF
size: few; D: .; V: TRBV6-2/TRBV6-3; J: TRBJ2-3; DNA: TGTGCCAGCAGTTTCCCGCAGATGGGCAGGACAGATACGCAGTATTTT; CDR3: CASSFPQMGRTDTQYF
size: .; D: TRBD1; V: TRBV29-1; J: TRBJ2-4; DNA: TGCAGCGTTGAATACCCAGGGGGCATGGCCAAAAACATTCAGTACTTC; CDR3: CSVEYPGGMAKNIQYF
size: many; D: TRBD2; V: TRBV7-8; J: TRBJ2-3; DNA: TGTGCCAGCAGCTCGGGACTAGTGTCGGATACGCAGTATTTT; CDR3: CASSSGLVSDTQYF
size: .; D: .; V: TRBV5-5; J: TRBJ1-2; DNA: TGTGCCACAGCTTCCTCAGGGGAATCCTCCGAGGGCTTCTATGGCTACACCTTC; CDR3: CATASSGESSEGFYGYTF
size: few; D: .; V: TRBV6-6; J: TRBJ1-5; DNA: TGTGCCAGCAGTTATGCTACCGGGACATTGATTCAGCCCCAGCATTTT; CDR3: CASSYATGTLIQPQHF
size: .; D: TRBD2; V: TRBV6-5; J: TRBJ2-3; DNA: TGTGCCAGCAGGGTGACTAGCGGGGGGGGAACAGATACGCAGTATTTT; CDR3: CASRVTSGGGTDTQYF
size: .; D: TRBD1; V: TRBV6-1; J: TRBJ2-1; DNA: TGTGCCAGCAGTGACAGGACAGGCAAAAGTCAGTTCTTC; CDR3: CASSDRTGKSQFF
size: few; D: TRBD2; V: TRBV7-7; J: TRBJ2-1; DNA: TGTGCTAGCAGCTTAGGGGCGGGGGGGCCTCCCGATGAGCAGTTCTTC; CDR3: CASSLGAGGPPDEQFF
size: .; D: TRBD1; V: TRBV6-5; J: TRBJ2-7; DNA: TGTGCCAGCAGTTCACCCCTCGGACAGGGAGTATTCTACGAGCAGTACTTC; CDR3: CASSSPLGQGVFYEQYF
size: many; D: .; V: TRBV7-9; J: TRBJ2-2; DNA: TGTGCCAGCAGCTGGGGACCCGGGGAGCTGTTTTTT; CDR3: CASSWGPGELFF
size: many; D: TRBD2; V: TRBV7-2; J: TRBJ2-1; DNA: TGTGCCAGCAGCCAACGGACTAGCGGGAATGAGCAGTTCTTC; CDR3: CASSQRTSGNEQFF
size: .; D: .; V: TRBV20-1; J: TRBJ2-2; DNA: TGCAGTGCTCATGACCTTGAAGCGGCCACGAACACCGGGGAGCTGTTTTTT; CDR3: CSAHDLEAATNTGELFF
size: many; D: TRBD1; V: TRBV7-2; J: TRBJ1-5; DNA: TGTGCCAGCAGCTCCCCCGACAGGGGGAACAATCAGCCCCAGCATTTT; CDR3: CASSSPDRGNNQPQHF
size: few; D: TRBD2; V: TRBV19; J: TRBJ2-3; DNA: TGTGCCAGTAGTTCTTTTTTGGGTAGCGGGGGCAGCACAGATACGCAGTATTTT; CDR3: CASSSFLGSGGSTDTQYF
size: .; D: .; V: TRBV6-5; J: TRBJ2-1; DNA: TGTGCCAGCAGTTACCAGTCGACCCAGGGGCAGTTCTTC; CDR3: CASSYQSTQGQFF
size: .; D: .; V: TRBV27; J: TRBJ2-1; DNA: TGTGCCACCTTGTCCCTCGGGGATGAGCAGTTCTTC; CDR3: CATLSLGDEQFF
size: many; D: .; V: TRBV14; J: TRBJ2-2; DNA: TGTGCCAGCAGCCAAGACAGTGTGAGGGTCACCGGGGAGCTGTTTTTT; CDR3: CASSQDSVRVTGELFF
size: many; D: TRBD2; V: TRBV7-2; J: TRBJ2-3; DNA: TGTGCCAGCAGCTTAGAAGTAGCGGGGGCAACAGATACGCAGTATTTT; CDR3: CASSLEVAGATDTQYF
size: few; D: TRBD1; V: TRBV7-2; J: TRBJ1-6; DNA: TGTGCCAGCAGCTTAGAAGACAGGGGGCTCAATTCACCCCTCCACTTT; CDR3: CASSLEDRGLNSPLHF
size: .; D: TRBD1; V: TRBV2; J: TRBJ2-1; DNA: TGTGCCAGCACCCCAACCGGGACAGGGTACAATGAGCAGTTCTTC; CDR3: CASTPTGTGYNEQFF
size: few; D: .; V: TRBV7-6; J: TRBJ2-3; DNA: TGTGCCAGCAGCTTTGGGGGCAAGGGGAGCACAGATACGCAGTATTTT; CDR3: CASSFGGKGSTDTQYF
size: once; D: .; V: TRBV9; J: TRBJ1-1; DNA: TGTGCCAGCAGCGGGCCAAGCGGCATCGGGAACACTGAAGCTTTCTTT; CDR3: CASSGPSGIGNTEAFF
size: few; D: .; V: TRBV27; J: TRBJ2-2; DNA: TGTGCCAGCTGCCCCTACACCGGGGAGCTGTTTTTT; CDR3: CASCPYTGELFF
size: few; D: .; V: TRBV7-6; J: TRBJ1-1; DNA: TGTGCCAGCACCCCCTGGAACACTGAAGCTTTCTTT; CDR3: CASTPWNTEAFF
size: .; D: TRBD1; V: TRBV27; J: TRBJ2-1; DNA: TGTGCCAGCAGTCTCCCGGGACAGTACAATGAGCAGTTCTTC; CDR3: CASSLPGQYNEQFF
size: .; D: TRBD1; V: TRBV6-5; J: TRBJ2-1; DNA: TGTGCCAGCAGTTTAGGACAGGCTAAGGAGCAGTTCTTC; CDR3: CASSLGQAKEQFF
size: .; D: .; V: TRBV2; J: TRBJ2-1; DNA: TGTGCCAGCATCCCGAGGGGCAATGAGCAGTTCTTC; CDR3: CASIPRGNEQFF
size: many; D: .; V: TRBV12-3/TRBV12-4; J: TRBJ1-5; DNA: TGTGCCAGCAGAAAGAGACAGTTTCCACCGGGGGAGTATCAGCCCCAGCATTTT; CDR3: CASRKRQFPPGEYQPQHF
size: few; D: .; V: TRBV4-1; J: TRBJ1-6; DNA: TGCGCCAGCAGCCAAGAGGCCCTACATAATTCACCCCTCCACTTT; CDR3: CASSQEALHNSPLHF
size: .; D: .; V: TRBV7-8; J: TRBJ1-5; DNA: TGTGCCAGCAGCAACGGGGGGAACAATCAGCCCCAGCATTTT; CDR3: CASSNGGNNQPQHF
size: .; D: .; V: TRBV18; J: TRBJ1-1; DNA: TGTGCCAGCTCACCTACAGGGCCGGATGAAGCTTTCTTT; CDR3: CASSPTGPDEAFF
size: .; D: .; V: TRBV4-1; J: TRBJ2-1; DNA: TGCGCCAGCAGCCAAGATAGTGAGCAGTTCTTC; CDR3: CASSQDSEQFF
size: many; D: .; V: TRBV7-8; J: TRBJ2-1; DNA: TGTGCCAGCAGCCAAAACAATGAGCAGTTCTTC; CDR3: CASSQNNEQFF
size: few; D: .; V: TRBV11-2; J: TRBJ2-1; DNA: TGTGCCAGCAGCCGCGGTTGGGGGCACGGGAACAATGAGCAGTTCTTC; CDR3: CASSRGWGHGNNEQFF